This is a list of T cell receptor beta chains from one sample in a study of T cell responses to AZD1222 COVID-19 vaccine. The method was immunoSEQ multiplex PCR; TCRdb's version includes in-frame clones alone and lacks a portion of them. Of 95,000 to 100,000 clones listed, over 75% were seen once; the top ten hold roughly 10%. The input for sequencing was peripheral blood, taken 28 days after the second AZD1222 dose. The receptor source for this set is an adult who received the AZD1222 COVID-19 vaccine. CDR3s include the opening cysteine and the closing phenylalanine or tryptophan. D genes are given only for firm matches. Expanded clones are given a class, and other clones once, few, many or no size at all.

V: TRBV28; D: TRBD1; J: TRBJ1-2; length: 15; size: .; DNA: TGTGCCAGCAGCTCCCGTTTGTTCCAGGGGGGTGGCTACACCTTC; CDR3: CASSSRLFQGGGYTF
V: TRBV2; D: .; J: TRBJ2-7; length: 13; size: .; DNA: TGTGCCAGCAGTGAAGGCAGAGCCTACGAGCAGTACTTC; CDR3: CASSEGRAYEQYF
V: TRBV7-2; D: TRBD1; J: TRBJ2-2; length: 16; size: .; DNA: TGTGCCAGCAGCTTTTACGGACAGGCTAACACCGGGGAGCTGTTTTTT; CDR3: CASSFYGQANTGELFF
V: TRBV5-1; D: .; J: TRBJ2-3; length: 15; size: .; DNA: TGCGCCAGCAGCTTTAAGGGAGATTCAACAGATACGCAGTATTTT; CDR3: CASSFKGDSTDTQYF
V: TRBV7-9; D: TRBD1; J: TRBJ2-3; length: 19; size: .; DNA: TGTGCCAGCAGCTTCAGGGGGGCAGGGGGCGTGTCGGACACAGATACGCAGTATTTT; CDR3: CASSFRGAGGVSDTDTQYF
V: TRBV5-1; D: .; J: TRBJ1-2; length: 14; size: .; DNA: TGCGCCAGCAGCTTGGGAGTTTCAGGGGCCGGCTACACCTTC; CDR3: CASSLGVSGAGYTF
V: TRBV9; D: .; J: TRBJ2-1; length: 15; size: few; DNA: TGTGCCAGCACCAAAGGGGGAAAAAGGGGAGATGAGCAGTTCTTC; CDR3: CASTKGGKRGDEQFF
V: TRBV7-9; D: TRBD1; J: TRBJ1-1; length: 15; size: .; DNA: TGTGCCAGCAGTCGACAGGGGGCGGAGTTCGCTGAAGCTTTCTTT; CDR3: CASSRQGAEFAEAFF
V: TRBV4-1; D: TRBD1; J: TRBJ2-1; length: 15; size: .; DNA: TGCGCCAGCAGCCAAGAGGAGAGGGGGCCAGGGGAGCAGTTCTTC; CDR3: CASSQEERGPGEQFF
V: TRBV28; D: TRBD1; J: TRBJ1-4; length: 15; size: .; DNA: TGTGCCAGCAGTTTTCGAGGGGGCCGCGGTGAAAAACTGTTTTTT; CDR3: CASSFRGGRGEKLFF
V: TRBV13; D: TRBD2; J: TRBJ2-3; length: 16; size: .; DNA: TGTGCCAGCAGCTCCGGGCGAGCGGGGGCCACAGATACGCAGTATTTT; CDR3: CASSSGRAGATDTQYF
V: TRBV13; D: .; J: TRBJ1-1; length: 13; size: .; DNA: TGTGCCAGCAGGGAGGATAGGGGCGCTGAAGCTTTCTTT; CDR3: CASREDRGAEAFF
V: TRBV12-3/TRBV12-4; D: .; J: TRBJ2-1; length: 12; size: .; DNA: TGTGCCAGCAGCCCCGTGGGCCATGAGCAGTTCTTC; CDR3: CASSPVGHEQFF
V: TRBV5-1; D: .; J: TRBJ1-6; length: 17; size: .; DNA: TGCGCCAGCAGCTTGAGTAGGGGGAGCTCCTATAATTCACCCCTCCACTTT; CDR3: CASSLSRGSSYNSPLHF
V: TRBV7-3; D: TRBD1; J: TRBJ1-1; length: 14; size: .; DNA: TGTGCCAGCAGCAAAGGGGGACAGTCGACTGAAGCTTTCTTT; CDR3: CASSKGGQSTEAFF
V: TRBV5-5; D: TRBD1; J: TRBJ1-5; length: 15; size: .; DNA: TGTGCCAGCAGTCCGACAGGGATAAGCAATCAGCCCCAGCATTTT; CDR3: CASSPTGISNQPQHF
V: TRBV3-1/TRBV3-2; D: .; J: TRBJ2-1; length: 13; size: once; DNA: TGTGCCAGCAGCGCCAGCTCCTACAATGAGCAGTTCTTC; CDR3: CASSASSYNEQFF
V: TRBV5-4; D: TRBD1; J: TRBJ2-7; length: 14; size: .; DNA: TGTGCCAGCAGCCCCGGGACAGAATCCTACGAGCAGTACTTC; CDR3: CASSPGTESYEQYF
V: TRBV9; D: .; J: TRBJ1-5; length: 16; size: once; DNA: TGTGCCAGCAGCGTGGGGAGGGGGGGCAGCAATCAGCCCCAGCATTTT; CDR3: CASSVGRGGSNQPQHF
V: TRBV3-1/TRBV3-2; D: TRBD1; J: TRBJ2-7; length: 14; size: .; DNA: TGTGCCAGCAGCCAAATAGGACAGGGCTACGAGCAGTACTTC; CDR3: CASSQIGQGYEQYF
V: TRBV18; D: .; J: TRBJ1-5; length: 15; size: .; DNA: TGTGCCAGCTCCTCTGACAGGCTGGGCAATCAGCCCCAGCATTTT; CDR3: CASSSDRLGNQPQHF
V: TRBV12-3/TRBV12-4; D: .; J: TRBJ1-1; length: 12; size: .; DNA: TGTGCCAGCAGTTCCCGGGGTACTGAAGCTTTCTTT; CDR3: CASSSRGTEAFF
V: TRBV18; D: .; J: TRBJ1-2; length: 15; size: .; DNA: TGTGCCAGCTCACCAGAAAGAGGCAGGACCAAGGGCTACACCTTC; CDR3: CASSPERGRTKGYTF
V: TRBV5-1; D: .; J: TRBJ2-3; length: 14; size: once; DNA: TGCGCCAGCAGCTTGGTGTCGCACACAGATACGCAGTATTTT; CDR3: CASSLVSHTDTQYF
V: TRBV30; D: .; J: TRBJ2-5; length: 14; size: .; DNA: TGTGCCTGGAGTGTCGCAGGACTCCATGGGACCCAGTACTTC; CDR3: CAWSVAGLHGTQYF
V: TRBV28; D: TRBD1; J: TRBJ2-7; length: 15; size: once; DNA: TGTGCCAGCAGTATTGAGACAGGGGGCTCCTACGAGCAGTACTTC; CDR3: CASSIETGGSYEQYF
V: TRBV18; D: .; J: TRBJ1-6; length: 15; size: few; DNA: TGTGCCAGCTCACTTTCGGGACCCATAAATTCACCCCTCCACTTT; CDR3: CASSLSGPINSPLHF
V: TRBV6-2/TRBV6-3; D: .; J: TRBJ2-7; length: 13; size: .; DNA: TGTGCCAGCAGTTACGGAGGGATAGGCGAGCAGTACTTC; CDR3: CASSYGGIGEQYF
V: TRBV7-2; D: TRBD2; J: TRBJ2-1; length: 14; size: .; DNA: TGTGCCAGCAGCTTCCGGACTAGCGGCAATGAGCAGTTCTTC; CDR3: CASSFRTSGNEQFF